This T cell receptor beta chain was observed in a study of immune evolution from preneoplasia to lung adenocarcinoma. About the research overall: HLA loss of heterozygosity: 6% to 7.5% AIS, over 12% MIA, about 35% ADC, none AAH. General study results and limits: Later-stage lesions appeared to have more T cells, more diversity, less clonality. KRAS-mutant nodules had the highest T cell clonality.

The repertoire was sequenced with immunoSEQ multiplex PCR; TCRdb's copy has only in-frame clones and lacks some. The sample contains about 7,800 clones, 72% of which appear only once. The V gene's germline CDR1 is SNHLY and CDR2 FYNNEI. The V gene end was trimmed by 10 bases and the J gene end by 3 bases; junction bases not matched to a gene: 11. This CDR3 is 15 amino acids long. Resections took place in Japan or China from about 2013 to 2017. This clone has more than one count but fewer than ten. Its antigen remains unidentified. The origin of this receptor is a donor aged 70 or older with lung adenocarcinoma. Some clones in this sample may be carry-over from other donors' samples. The sample was FFPE lung adenocarcinoma in situ tissue. The rearrangement joins TRBV2 to TRBJ2-3; 9 bases match TRBD1. The CDR3 loop is CANRNPGTGTDTQYF. Here the CDR3 DNA reads TGTGCCAACCGTAACCCCGGGACAGGGACAGATACGCAGTATTTT.